The 16 T cell receptor beta chains presented below share a single source sample, sequenced in a study of shared clonotypes between healthy human individuals. Profiling relied on immunoSEQ multiplex PCR, and the TCRdb table lists in-frame clones only, not all of them. Here the sample spans roughly 650,000 clones, approximately 97% being singletons. Sequences were obtained from naive CD4+ T cells sorted from blood. Subset defined: CD45RA+ positively selected. These receptors came from a woman aged 25 to 39 in good health.

The chain is built from TRBV28 and TRBJ1-1, with 7 nucleotides matching TRBD1. Germline V gene lookup returns CDR1 MDHEN and CDR2 SYDVKM. The CDR3 length is 11 residues. V lost 10 bases to trimming and J lost 5 bases; unmatched junction nucleotides: 4. CDR3: CAIQGRTEAFF. The CDR3 bases are TGTGCCATACAGGGGCGGACTGAAGCTTTCTTT.

This chain joins TRBV5-1 and TRBJ2-7; D possibly corresponds to TRBD1 (5 bases). This CDR3 has 14 amino acids. Trimming took 3 bases from V and 5 from J, leaving 15 bases between them. CDR1 and CDR2 from the germline V gene are SGHRS and YFSETQ. The CDR3 loop reads CASSSTGGPDEQYF. CDR3 in DNA: TGCGCCAGCAGCTCAACAGGTGGGCCCGACGAGCAGTACTTC.

V is TRBV9 and J is TRBJ2-7; D remains ambiguous. The V gene lost 3 bases and the J gene lost 3 bases, with 7 bases spanning the gap. In germline, CDR1 is SGDLS, CDR2 YYNGEE. The CDR3 runs 12 residues. CDR3 DNA: TGTGCCAGCAGCGGGCCGAACTACGAGCAGTACTTC. Protein product: CASSGPNYEQYF.

The J gene is TRBJ2-7, the V gene TRBV2, with TRBD1 as a possible D gene (6 bases). Looked up from germline, CDR1 is SNHLY and CDR2 is FYNNEI. V was shortened by 2 bases and J by 2 bases, with 16 bases between the two germline ends. CDR3 length: 16 amino acids. The CDR3 region is CASSENPDSSAYEQYF. As DNA, the CDR3 is TGTGCCAGCAGTGAAAATCCGGACAGTTCAGCCTACGAGCAGTACTTC.

This rearrangement joins TRBV5-8 to TRBJ1-4; 8 nucleotides match TRBD1. CDR3 length: 16 amino acids. The V gene's germline CDR1 is SGHTS and CDR2 YDEGEE. With V trimmed by 4 bases and J by 4 bases, 9 bases remained unmatched. CDR3 sequence: CASSRGQGGINEKLFF. DNA for the CDR3: TGTGCCAGCAGCCGAGGACAGGGAGGGATTAATGAAAAACTGTTTTTT.

V is TRBV21-1 and J is TRBJ1-5. TRBV21-1 is a pseudogene. The CDR3 has 15 residues. CDR3 in amino acids: CASSKNVGSNQPQHF. The CDR3 coding sequence is TGTGCCAGCAGCAAAAATGTTGGTAGCAATCAGCCCCAGCATTTT.

The chain is built from TRBV4-2 and TRBJ2-2; 8 bases agree with TRBD1. J lost 6 bases, V lost 4 bases, and 4 bases had no gene match. The CDR3 runs 14 residues. Germline loops: CDR1 LGHNA, CDR2 YNFKEQ. CDR3 DNA: TGTGCCAGCAGCCTCAGGGGGCAGGCCGGGGAGCTGTTTTTT. This translates into CASSLRGQAGELFF.

This chain joins TRBV2 and TRBJ2-1, with TRBD2 matching over 11 bases. Germline V CDR1 and CDR2: SNHLY, FYNNEI. The CDR3 has 14 residues. V trimming: 6 bases; J trimming: 9 bases; junction bases outside the gene matches: 7. This CDR3 reads CASRTGTSGGEQFF. The CDR3 bases are TGTGCCAGCAGAACCGGGACTAGCGGAGGTGAGCAGTTCTTC.

V and J are TRBV5-4 and TRBJ2-7, with 9 bases identical to TRBD1. The CDR3 is 13 amino acids. Germline V gives CDR1 SGHNT, CDR2 YYREEE (reference sequence). The ends lost 5 bases at V and 8 bases at J; junction bases unmatched: 8. The chain's CDR3 is CASSKGQGRQQYF. The CDR3 nucleotides read TGTGCCAGCAGTAAAGGACAGGGGAGACAGCAGTACTTC.

This clone appeared a few times. The chain employs TRBV7-8 and TRBJ2-3, with D perhaps TRBD1 (7 bases). In germline, CDR1 is SGHVS, CDR2 FQNEAQ. This CDR3 spans 14 amino acids. V lost 7 bases and J 6 bases, leaving 17 bases between the germline ends. CDR3 sequence: CASTFRGSGDTQYF. CDR3 bases: TGTGCCAGCACCTTCAGGGGGAGCGGGGATACGCAGTATTTT. The entire variable domain, with the rest obtained from reference TRBV7-8 and TRBJ2-3, is as follows: GAGVSQSPRYKVAKRGQDVALRCDPISGHVSLFWYQQALGQGPEFLTYFQNEAQLDKSGLPSDRFFAERPEGSVSTLKIQRTQQEDSAVYLCASTFRGSGDTQYFGPGTRLTVL.

The J gene is TRBJ1-1, the V gene TRBV19; D gene ambiguous. Trimming removed 6 bases from V and 6 bases from J, with 17 bases in between. The CDR3 consists of 14 residues. Germline V gene data show CDR1 as LNHDA and CDR2 as SQIVND (reference sequence). The CDR3 sequence: CASRQRSKVAEAFF. CDR3 bases: TGTGCCAGTAGGCAACGTTCGAAAGTCGCTGAAGCTTTCTTT. The full variable domain, completed using reference TRBV19 and TRBJ1-1, is DGGITQSPKYLFRKEGQNVTLSCEQNLNHDAMYWYRQDPGQGLRLIYYSQIVNDFQKGDIAEGYSVSREKKESFPLTVTSAQKNPTAFYLCASRQRSKVAEAFFGQGTRLTVV.

The J gene is TRBJ2-1, the V gene TRBV18; a weak D match, TRBD2 (6 bases). The germline V gene has CDR1 KGHSH and CDR2 LQKENI. Trimming left V 4 bases short and J 0 bases short, with 10 bases between. The CDR3 runs to 15 residues. CDR3 loop: CASSLAGPSYNEQFF. The DNA for the CDR3 is TGTGCCAGCTCACTCGCGGGACCCTCCTACAATGAGCAGTTCTTC.

V is TRBV2 and J is TRBJ1-4; 7 positions match TRBD1. The germline V gene encodes CDR1 SNHLY and CDR2 FYNNEI. The CDR3 consists of 15 residues. Germline trimming cut 2 bases from V and 8 bases from J; bases unmatched to any gene: 8. In DNA form, the CDR3 reads TGTGCCAGCAGTGAAATTCCAGGGGGTAACGAAAAACTGTTTTTT. Its protein product is CASSEIPGGNEKLFF.

The chain employs TRBV5-8 and TRBJ2-5, with TRBD2 identical over 10 bases. The ends lost 0 bases at V and 0 bases at J; junction bases unmatched: 5. The CDR3 runs 17 residues. Looked up from germline, CDR1 is SGHTS and CDR2 is YDEGEE. CDR3 residues: CASSLGTSGDNQETQYF. CDR3 nucleotide sequence: TGTGCCAGCAGCTTGGGAACTAGCGGGGACAACCAAGAGACCCAGTACTTC.

V and J are TRBV2 and TRBJ2-7; TRBD2 is a possible D gene (6 bases). Germline V gene lookup returns CDR1 SNHLY and CDR2 FYNNEI. This CDR3 region has 14 residues. Trimming removed 4 bases at V and 3 bases at J, with 13 bases between. The CDR3 reads CASSAGTGVYEQYF. CDR3 coding DNA: TGTGCCAGCAGTGCCGGGACTGGCGTCTACGAGCAGTACTTC.

V is TRBV28 and J is TRBJ2-7, with 8 bases identical to TRBD1. Germline lookup yields CDR1 MDHEN and CDR2 SYDVKM. V was pared by 6 bases and J by 7 bases, with 14 bases of the junction left unmatched. The CDR3 spans 15 residues. The CDR3 nucleotides are TGTGCCAGCAGAGCTGGGCACGAGGGGGACAGGGAGCAGTACTTC. It encodes CASRAGHEGDREQYF.